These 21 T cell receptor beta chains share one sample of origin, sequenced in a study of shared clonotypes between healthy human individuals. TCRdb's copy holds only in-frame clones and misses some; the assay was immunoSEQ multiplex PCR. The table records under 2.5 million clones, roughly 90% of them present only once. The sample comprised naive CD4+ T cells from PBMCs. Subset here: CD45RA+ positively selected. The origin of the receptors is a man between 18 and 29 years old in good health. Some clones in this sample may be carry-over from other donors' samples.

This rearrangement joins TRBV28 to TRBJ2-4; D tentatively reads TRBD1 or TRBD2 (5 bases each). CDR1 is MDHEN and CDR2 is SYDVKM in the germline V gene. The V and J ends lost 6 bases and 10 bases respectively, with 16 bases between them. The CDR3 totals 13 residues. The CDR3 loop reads CASRGTASSIQYF. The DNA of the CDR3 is TGTGCCAGCAGAGGGACGGCAAGTTCGATTCAGTACTTC.

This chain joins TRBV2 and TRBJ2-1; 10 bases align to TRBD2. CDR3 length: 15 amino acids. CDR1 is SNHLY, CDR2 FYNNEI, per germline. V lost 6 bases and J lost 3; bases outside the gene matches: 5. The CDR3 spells CASRLGLADYNEQFF. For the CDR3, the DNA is TGTGCCAGCAGACTTGGACTAGCGGACTACAATGAGCAGTTCTTC.

CDR3 sequence: CASSVETWDIQYF. The CDR3 nucleotides read TGTGCCAGCAGCGTGGAGACGTGGGACATTCAGTACTTC. The chain uses TRBV11-2 and TRBJ2-4; no clear D. V dropped 5 bases and J dropped 8 bases, with 13 bases sitting between them. Germline lookup yields CDR1 SGHAT and CDR2 FQNNGV. CDR3 length equals 13 residues.

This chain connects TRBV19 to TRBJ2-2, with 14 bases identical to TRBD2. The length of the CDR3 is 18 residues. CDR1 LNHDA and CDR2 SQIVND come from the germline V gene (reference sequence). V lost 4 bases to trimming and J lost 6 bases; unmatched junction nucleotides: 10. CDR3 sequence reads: CASSSPGLAGVNPGELFF. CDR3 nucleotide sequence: TGTGCCAGTAGTAGCCCGGGACTAGCGGGAGTTAATCCCGGGGAGCTGTTTTTT.

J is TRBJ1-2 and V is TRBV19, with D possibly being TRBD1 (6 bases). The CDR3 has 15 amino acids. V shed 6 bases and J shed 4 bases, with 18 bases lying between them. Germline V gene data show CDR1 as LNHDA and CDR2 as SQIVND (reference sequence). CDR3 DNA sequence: TGTGCCAGTAGAAAACAGGGCGAAGTGATCTATGGCTACACCTTC. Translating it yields CASRKQGEVIYGYTF.

CDR3 loop: CASSARGAANYGYTF. The CDR3, as DNA: TGTGCCAGCAGTGCTCGCGGCGCCGCTAACTATGGCTACACCTTC. V is TRBV6-5 and J is TRBJ1-2; D gene ambiguous. This CDR3 has 15 amino acids. Germline V gives CDR1 MNHEY, CDR2 SVGAGI. The ends were cut back, 5 bases at V and 0 bases at J, with 13 bases in the middle.

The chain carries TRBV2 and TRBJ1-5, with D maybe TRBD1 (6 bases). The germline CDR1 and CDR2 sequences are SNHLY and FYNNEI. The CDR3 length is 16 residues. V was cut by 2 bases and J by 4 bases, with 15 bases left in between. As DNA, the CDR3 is TGTGCCAGCAGTGAATTTAAAGGGGGTACTAATCAGCCCCAGCATTTT. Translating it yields CASSEFKGGTNQPQHF.

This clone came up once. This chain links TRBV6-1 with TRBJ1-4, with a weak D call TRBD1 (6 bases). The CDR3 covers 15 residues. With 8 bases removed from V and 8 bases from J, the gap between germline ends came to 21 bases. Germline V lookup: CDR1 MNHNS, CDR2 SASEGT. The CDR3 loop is CASCGLGARGEKLFF. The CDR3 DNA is TGTGCCAGCTGCGGTTTGGGGGCGCGTGGAGAAAAACTGTTTTTT.

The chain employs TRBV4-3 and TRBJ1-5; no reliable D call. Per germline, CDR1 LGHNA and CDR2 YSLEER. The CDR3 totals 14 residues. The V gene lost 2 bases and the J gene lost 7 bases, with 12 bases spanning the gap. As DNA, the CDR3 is TGCGCCAGCAGCCAATGGGTCACGGGACAGCCCCAGCATTTT. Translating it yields CASSQWVTGQPQHF.

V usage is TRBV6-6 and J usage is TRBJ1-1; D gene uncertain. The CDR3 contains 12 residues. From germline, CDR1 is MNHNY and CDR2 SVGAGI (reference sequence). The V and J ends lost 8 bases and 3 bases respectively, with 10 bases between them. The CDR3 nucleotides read TGTGCCAGCGGTTCGGGCGACACTGAAGCTTTCTTT. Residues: CASGSGDTEAFF.

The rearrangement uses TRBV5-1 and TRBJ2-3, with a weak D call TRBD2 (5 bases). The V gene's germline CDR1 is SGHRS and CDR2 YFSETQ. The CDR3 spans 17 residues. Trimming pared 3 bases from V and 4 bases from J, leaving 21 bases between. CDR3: CASSWPGNPRSADTQYF. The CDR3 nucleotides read TGCGCCAGCAGCTGGCCGGGAAATCCACGGAGCGCAGATACGCAGTATTTT.

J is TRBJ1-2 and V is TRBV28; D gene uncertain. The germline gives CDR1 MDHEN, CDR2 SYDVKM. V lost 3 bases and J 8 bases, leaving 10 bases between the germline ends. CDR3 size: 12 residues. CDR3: CASSFIAYGYTF. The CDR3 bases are TGTGCCAGCAGTTTTATAGCTTACGGCTACACCTTC.

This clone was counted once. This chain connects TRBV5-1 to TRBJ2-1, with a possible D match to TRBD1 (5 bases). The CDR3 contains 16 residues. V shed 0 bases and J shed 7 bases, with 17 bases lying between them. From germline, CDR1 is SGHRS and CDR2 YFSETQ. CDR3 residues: CASSLEWAGMGNEQFF. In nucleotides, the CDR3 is TGCGCCAGCAGCTTGGAGTGGGCAGGGATGGGTAATGAGCAGTTCTTC.

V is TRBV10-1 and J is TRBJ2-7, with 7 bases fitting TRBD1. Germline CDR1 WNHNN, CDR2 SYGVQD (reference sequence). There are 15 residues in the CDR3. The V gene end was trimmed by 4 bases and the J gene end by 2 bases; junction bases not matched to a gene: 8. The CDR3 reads CASSGTGQTAYEQYF. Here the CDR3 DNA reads TGCGCCAGCAGTGGGACGGGACAGACCGCCTACGAGCAGTACTTC.

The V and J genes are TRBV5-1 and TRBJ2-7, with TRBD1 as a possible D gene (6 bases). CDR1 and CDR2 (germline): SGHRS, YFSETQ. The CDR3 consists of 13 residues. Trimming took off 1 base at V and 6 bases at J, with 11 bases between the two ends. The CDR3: CASSLYTGSEQYF. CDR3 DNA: TGCGCCAGCAGCTTGTATACAGGGTCCGAGCAGTACTTC.

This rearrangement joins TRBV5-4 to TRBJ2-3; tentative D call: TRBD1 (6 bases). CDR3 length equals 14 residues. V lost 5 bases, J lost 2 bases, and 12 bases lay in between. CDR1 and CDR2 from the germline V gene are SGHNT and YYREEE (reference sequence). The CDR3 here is CASSPQGHTDTQYF. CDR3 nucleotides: TGTGCCAGCAGTCCCCAGGGGCACACAGATACGCAGTATTTT. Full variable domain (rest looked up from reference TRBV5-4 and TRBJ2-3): ETGVTQSPTHLIKTRGQQVTLRCSSQSGHNTVSWYQQALGQGPQFIFQYYREEENGRGNFPPRFSGLQFPNYSSELNVNALELDDSALYLCASSPQGHTDTQYFGPGTRLTVL.

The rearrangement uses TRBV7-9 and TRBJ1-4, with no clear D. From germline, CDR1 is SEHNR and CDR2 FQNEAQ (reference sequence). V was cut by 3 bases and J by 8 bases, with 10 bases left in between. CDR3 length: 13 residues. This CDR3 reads CASSFVPEEKLFF. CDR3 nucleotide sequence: TGTGCCAGCAGCTTTGTCCCGGAAGAAAAACTGTTTTTT. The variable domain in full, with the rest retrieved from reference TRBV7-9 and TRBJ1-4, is DTGVSQNPRHKITKRGQNVTFRCDPISEHNRLYWYRQTLGQGPEFLTYFQNEAQLEKSRLLSDRFSAERPKGSFSTLEIQRTEQGDSAMYLCASSFVPEEKLFFGSGTQLSVL.

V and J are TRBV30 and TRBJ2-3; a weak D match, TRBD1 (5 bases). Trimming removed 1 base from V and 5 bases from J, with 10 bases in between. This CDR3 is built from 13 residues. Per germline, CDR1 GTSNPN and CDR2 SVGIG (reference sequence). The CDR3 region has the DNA TGTGCCTGGAGTGCTGGGGCTCTAGATACGCAGTATTTT. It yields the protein CAWSAGALDTQYF.

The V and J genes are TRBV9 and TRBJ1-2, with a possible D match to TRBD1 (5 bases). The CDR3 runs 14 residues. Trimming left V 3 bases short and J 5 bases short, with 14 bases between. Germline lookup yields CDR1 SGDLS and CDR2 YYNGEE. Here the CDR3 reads CASSATGTYYGYTF. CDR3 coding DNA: TGTGCCAGCAGCGCGACCGGGACTTATTATGGCTACACCTTC.

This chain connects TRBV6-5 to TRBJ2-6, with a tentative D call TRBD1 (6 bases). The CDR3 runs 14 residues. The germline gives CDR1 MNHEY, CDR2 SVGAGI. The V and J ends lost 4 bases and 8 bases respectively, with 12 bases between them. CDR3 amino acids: CASSSYRVSNVLTF. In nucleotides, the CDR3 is TGTGCCAGCAGTTCCTACAGGGTGTCCAACGTCCTGACTTTC.

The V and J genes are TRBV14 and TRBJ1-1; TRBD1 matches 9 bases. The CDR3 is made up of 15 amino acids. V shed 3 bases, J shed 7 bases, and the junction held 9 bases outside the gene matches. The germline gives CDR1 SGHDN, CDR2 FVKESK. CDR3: CASSQVRDRAREAFF. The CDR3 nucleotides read TGTGCCAGCAGCCAGGTACGGGACAGGGCCCGTGAAGCTTTCTTT.